The source of this T cell receptor (beta chain) is a study of blood T cell repertoires in COVID-19. This clone appeared a single time. Per the original methods: From reference gene primer amplification, estimates of nucleated cell counts were derived. Sequenced by immunoSEQ multiplex PCR; TCRdb stores in-frame clones only, minus some. V and J calls and clone size follow that table, whereas D and trimming were derived from the DNA. This sample carries about 250,000 clones, 70% to 90% of them seen once, and the ten largest clones take about 3%. This CDR3 has 14 residues. Trimming took 0 bases from V and 8 from J, leaving 13 bases between them. Germline values: CDR1 MNHEY, CDR2 SMNVEV (reference sequence).

The sequence came from a man between 18 and 29 years old with active or convalescent COVID-19. Sequenced sample: peripheral blood. V and J are TRBV27 and TRBJ1-2; D unclear. This chain's CDR3 is CASSLSLRTGGYTF. The CDR3, as DNA: TGTGCCAGCAGTTTATCTCTCCGCACGGGGGGCTACACCTTC.